Shown below are 18 T cell receptor beta chains from a single sample sequenced in a study of blood T cell repertoires in COVID-19. Profiled with immunoSEQ multiplex PCR; TCRdb holds only in-frame clones, not every one. The sample contains roughly 140,000 clones, 88% of which appear only once. Sequenced material: peripheral blood. The receptors stem from a human donor in a cohort sampled during active COVID-19.

The J gene is TRBJ2-5, the V gene TRBV27; unclear D gene. Germline V gives CDR1 MNHEY, CDR2 SMNVEV (reference sequence). The CDR3 has 13 residues. Trimming took off 3 bases at V and 5 bases at J, with 10 bases between the two ends. The CDR3 region is CASSFSRRETQYF. Here the CDR3 DNA reads TGTGCCAGCAGTTTTTCACGGCGGGAGACCCAGTACTTC.

V is TRBV2 and J is TRBJ2-1; no clear D. Germline lookup yields CDR1 SNHLY and CDR2 FYNNEI. This CDR3 has 12 residues. Trimming shortened V by 6 bases and J by 8 bases, and 11 bases separated the two germline ends. The CDR3 coding sequence is TGTGCCAGCAGCCTGACCGAGGATGAGCAGTTCTTC. As protein: CASSLTEDEQFF. Combining the CDR3 with reference TRBV2 and TRBJ2-1 gives the whole variable domain EPEVTQTPSHQVTQMGQEVILRCVPISNHLYFYWYRQILGQKVEFLVSFYNNEISEKSEIFDDQFSVERPDGSNFTLKIRSTKLEDSAMYFCASSLTEDEQFFGPGTRLTVL.

This clone appeared a few times. The chain has TRBV7-9 and TRBJ2-2, with 11 bases identical to TRBD1. Per germline, CDR1 SEHNR and CDR2 FQNEAQ (reference sequence). The CDR3 runs to 15 residues. V shed 5 bases and J 7 bases; nucleotides not matched to a gene: 6. CDR3 residues: CASSTWTGGIGELFF. In DNA, the CDR3 is TGTGCCAGCAGCACCTGGACAGGGGGCATCGGGGAGCTGTTTTTT.

In its sample, this clone was seen a few times. The same CDR3 is also encoded by other DNA sequences in this sample. This sequence joins TRBV18 and TRBJ2-3; 9 positions match TRBD2. The CDR3 is 16 amino acids. Trimming removed 3 bases from V and 1 base from J; junction bases left unmatched: 5. The germline V gene has CDR1 KGHSH and CDR2 LQKENI. Written as DNA, the CDR3 is TGTGCCAGCTCACCTAGTGGCGGGGGGGGCACAGATACGCAGTATTTT. Encoded protein: CASSPSGGGGTDTQYF. Based on the CDR3 plus reference TRBV18 and TRBJ2-3, the full variable domain is NAGVMQNPRHLVRRRGQEARLRCSPMKGHSHVYWYRQLPEEGLKFMVYLQKENIIDESGMPKERFSAEFPKEGPSILRIQQVVRGDSAAYFCASSPSGGGGTDTQYFGPGTRLTVL.

The DNA of the CDR3 is TGCGCCAGCAGCTTGGCCTCAGGGGGGAGAGAGACCCAGTACTTC. Encoded protein: CASSLASGGRETQYF. V and J are TRBV5-1 and TRBJ2-5; possible D gene TRBD1, 7 bases. V lost 0 bases to trimming and J lost 4 bases, with 13 bases between them. The CDR3 consists of 15 residues. The germline V gene encodes CDR1 SGHRS and CDR2 YFSETQ.

The chain employs TRBV18 and TRBJ1-1; 9 bases match TRBD1. The trim removed 0 bases at V and 1 base at J, leaving 3 bases unmatched. Germline lookup yields CDR1 KGHSH and CDR2 LQKENI. The CDR3 runs 16 residues. CDR3 amino acids: CASSPPTGGGNTEAFF. In nucleotides, the CDR3 is TGTGCCAGCTCACCACCGACAGGGGGGGGGAACACTGAAGCTTTCTTT.

The chain is built from TRBV25-1 and TRBJ2-7, with TRBD2 identical over 7 bases. Germline values: CDR1 MGHDK, CDR2 SYGVNS. Trimming removed 6 bases from V and 0 bases from J; junction bases left unmatched: 2. The length of the CDR3 is 13 residues. The CDR3 sequence: CASRPSGSYEQYF. CDR3 coding DNA: TGTGCCAGCAGACCTAGCGGCTCCTACGAGCAGTACTTC.

In its sample, this clone was seen once. The chain combines TRBV7-9 with TRBJ1-1; D is ambiguous. V lost 5 bases and J 3 bases, leaving 10 bases between the germline ends. CDR1 is SEHNR and CDR2 is FQNEAQ in the germline V gene (reference sequence). The CDR3 is 13 residues long. CDR3 residues: CASSPGMHTEAFF. CDR3 nucleotides: TGTGCCAGCAGCCCAGGAATGCACACTGAAGCTTTCTTT.

V gene TRBV7-9 combines with J gene TRBJ2-1, with 7 bases aligning to TRBD2. V trimming: 5 bases; J trimming: 12 bases; junction bases outside the gene matches: 10. The CDR3 has 13 residues. CDR1 SEHNR and CDR2 FQNEAQ come from the germline V gene (reference sequence). CDR3 in amino acids: CASSRGEGWAQFF. The CDR3 DNA reads as TGTGCCAGCAGCCGAGGGGAGGGGTGGGCGCAGTTCTTC.

This sequence joins TRBV27 and TRBJ2-7, with a possible D match to TRBD1 (5 bases). The CDR3 has 14 residues. Between the trimmed V and J ends, which lost 5 bases and 3 bases, there was a span of 14 bases. Germline V gives CDR1 MNHEY, CDR2 SMNVEV (reference sequence). CDR3 DNA: TGTGCCAGCAGTCCTTCTACAGGATTCTACGAGCAGTACTTC. This sequence encodes CASSPSTGFYEQYF.

V is TRBV9 and J is TRBJ1-2; D unresolved. Germline loops: CDR1 SGDLS, CDR2 YYNGEE. The V end was cut by 0 bases, the J end by 4 bases, with 16 bases between. The CDR3 totals 16 residues. As DNA, the CDR3 is TGTGCCAGCAGCGTAGATGGCAGGACTCCAGTCTATGGCTACACCTTC. Protein: CASSVDGRTPVYGYTF.

V gene TRBV27 combines with J gene TRBJ2-3; 13 bases match TRBD2. The trim removed 4 bases at V and 1 base at J, leaving 5 bases unmatched. Germline values: CDR1 MNHEY, CDR2 SMNVEV (reference sequence). The CDR3 has 17 residues. The CDR3 region has the DNA TGTGCCAGCAGTTCACTAGCGGGGGGGCGGGGCACAGATACGCAGTATTTT. Residues: CASSSLAGGRGTDTQYF.

The chain employs TRBV7-2 and TRBJ2-5, with a tentative D call TRBD2 (6 bases). There are 15 residues in the CDR3. The V and J ends lost 7 bases and 5 bases respectively, with 20 bases between them. Germline CDR1 and CDR2: SGHTA and FQGNSA. CDR3 DNA: TGTGCCAGCAACAGCAGGACACGGGGGAGGGAGACCCAGTACTTC. This encodes CASNSRTRGRETQYF.

V is TRBV5-1 and J is TRBJ2-2; 13 nucleotides align to TRBD2. The CDR3 has 18 residues. Trimming removed 0 bases from V and 3 bases from J; junction bases left unmatched: 5. Germline V gene sequence: CDR1 SGHRS, CDR2 YFSETQ. Written as DNA, the CDR3 is TGCGCCAGCAGCTTGGGGGGACTAGCGGGGAAACACACCGGGGAGCTGTTTTTT. Residues: CASSLGGLAGKHTGELFF.

The V gene is TRBV7-2, the J gene TRBJ2-7; D remains ambiguous. Germline lookup yields CDR1 SGHTA and CDR2 FQGNSA. The V gene lost 1 base and the J gene lost 0 bases, with 7 bases spanning the gap. There are 14 residues in the CDR3. The CDR3 DNA follows: TGTGCCAGCAGCTTAGTTTCAGGCTCCTACGAGCAGTACTTC. Its protein product is CASSLVSGSYEQYF. The full variable domain, completed using reference TRBV7-2 and TRBJ2-7, is GAGVSQSPSNKVTEKGKDVELRCDPISGHTALYWYRQSLGQGLEFLIYFQGNSAPDKSGLPSDRFSAERTGGSVSTLTIQRTQQEDSAVYLCASSLVSGSYEQYFGPGTRLTVT.

The CDR3 sequence is CASSPQGVGLTNTGELFF. The CDR3 DNA sequence: TGTGCCAGCAGCCCCCAAGGGGTAGGGCTTACGAACACCGGGGAGCTGTTTTTT. The genes are TRBV3-1 (or the pseudogene TRBV3-2) and TRBJ2-2; a possible D gene is TRBD1 (5 bases). CDR3 length: 18 amino acids. Germline CDR1 reads LGHDT; CDR2 reads YNNKEL (reference sequence). Trimming pared 4 bases from V and 0 bases from J, leaving 18 bases between.

The V and J genes are TRBV15 and TRBJ2-1; D is possibly TRBD1 (6 bases). Germline CDR1 is LNHNV and CDR2 is YYDKDF (reference sequence). The CDR3 is 16 amino acids. With 3 bases removed from V and 4 bases from J, the gap between germline ends came to 16 bases. CDR3 nucleotide sequence: TGTGCCACCAGCAGGGGGTCCGGTACAGGGTACAATGAGCAGTTCTTC. Its protein is CATSRGSGTGYNEQFF.

A few counts support this clone. The chain is built from TRBV5-6 and TRBJ1-5; D is unresolved. The V end was cut by 4 bases, the J end by 2 bases, with 13 bases between. This CDR3 has 15 amino acids. Germline V gene sequence: CDR1 SGHDT, CDR2 YYEEEE. The CDR3 is CASSPRGRGNQPQHF. The DNA for the CDR3 is TGTGCCAGCAGCCCCCGGGGTAGGGGCAATCAGCCCCAGCATTTT. The full variable domain, rest sourced from reference TRBV5-6 and TRBJ1-5, is DAGVTQSPTHLIKTRGQQVTLRCSPKSGHDTVSWYQQALGQGPQFIFQYYEEEERQRGNFPDRFSGHQFPNYSSELNVNALLLGDSALYLCASSPRGRGNQPQHFGDGTRLSIL.